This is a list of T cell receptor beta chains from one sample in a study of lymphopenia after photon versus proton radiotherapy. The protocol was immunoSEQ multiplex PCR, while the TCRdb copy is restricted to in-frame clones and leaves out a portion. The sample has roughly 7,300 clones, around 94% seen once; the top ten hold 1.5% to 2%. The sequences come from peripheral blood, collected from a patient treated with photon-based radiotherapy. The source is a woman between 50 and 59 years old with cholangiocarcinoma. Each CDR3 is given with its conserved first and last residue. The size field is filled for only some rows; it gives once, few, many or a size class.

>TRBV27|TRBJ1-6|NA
CASSLRGNRQGSSYNSPLHF
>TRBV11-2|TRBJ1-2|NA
CASSLVGGWNYGYTF
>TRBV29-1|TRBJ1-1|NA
CSVGTDRIMNTEAFF
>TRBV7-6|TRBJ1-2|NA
CASSPWRDRGRNNYGYTF
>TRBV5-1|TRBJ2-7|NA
CASSPRGQADEQYF
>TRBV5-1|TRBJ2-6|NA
CASSLVVSSGANVLTF
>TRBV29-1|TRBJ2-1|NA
CSVGMGFLGRGEQFF
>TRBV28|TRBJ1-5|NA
CASSLGSGRAIMPQHF
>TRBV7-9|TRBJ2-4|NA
CASTPRGPKNIQYF
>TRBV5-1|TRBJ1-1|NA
CASSLRGRGLLNTEAFF
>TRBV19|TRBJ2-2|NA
CASSIEGSGTGELFF
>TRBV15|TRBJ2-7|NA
CATSRDHSSEQYF
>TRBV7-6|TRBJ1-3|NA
CASSLPGVGNTIYF
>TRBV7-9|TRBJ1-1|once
CASSSVMNTEAFF
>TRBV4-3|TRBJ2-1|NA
CASSQGAGGRTYNEQFF
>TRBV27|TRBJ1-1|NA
CASSIKQDRNTEAFF
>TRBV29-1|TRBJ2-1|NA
CRILPRTVPNEQFF
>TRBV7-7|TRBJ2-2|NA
CASSWDRGGGELFF
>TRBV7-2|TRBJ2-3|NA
CASSPYGSTDTQYF
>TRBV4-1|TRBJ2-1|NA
CASSRQTSDSYNEQFF
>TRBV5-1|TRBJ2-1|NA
CASSLGEVSYNEQFF
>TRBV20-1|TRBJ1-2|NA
CSATSSYGYTF
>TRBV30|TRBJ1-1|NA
CAYHALTEAFF
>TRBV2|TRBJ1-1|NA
CASSREGQTNTEAFF
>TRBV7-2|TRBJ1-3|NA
CASIVGWNTIYF
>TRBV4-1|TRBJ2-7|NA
CASSQVGRRTYEQYF
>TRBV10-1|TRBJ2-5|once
CASTESLSGTQYF
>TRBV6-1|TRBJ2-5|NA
CASSPNSGGETQYF
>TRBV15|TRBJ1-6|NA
CATSTRGRDSPLHF
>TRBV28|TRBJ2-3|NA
CASGMDSFTDTQYF
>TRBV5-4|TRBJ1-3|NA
CASSLQDAGNTIYF
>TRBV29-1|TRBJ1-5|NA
CSVGGQVNQPQHF
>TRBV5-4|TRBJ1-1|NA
CASSVDQGEAFF
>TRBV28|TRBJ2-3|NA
CASSPAGGGGPGPDTQYF
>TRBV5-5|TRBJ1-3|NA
CASRTGGLGNTIYF
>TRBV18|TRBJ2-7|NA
CASSPPETGVYEQYF
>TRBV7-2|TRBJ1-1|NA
CASIQTPSVTEAFF
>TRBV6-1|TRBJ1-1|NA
CASSEAPGAVNTEAFF
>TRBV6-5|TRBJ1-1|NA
CASRTKEGTEAFF
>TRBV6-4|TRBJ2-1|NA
CASSLTSGANEQFF
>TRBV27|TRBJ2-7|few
CASSIRGVGEQYF
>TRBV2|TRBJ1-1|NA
CASSGQLGFGTEAFF
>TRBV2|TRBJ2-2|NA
CASSGLAGTSGELFF
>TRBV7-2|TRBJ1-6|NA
CASSLAERKSPLHF
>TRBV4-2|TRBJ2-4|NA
CASSQVSTSGNIQYF
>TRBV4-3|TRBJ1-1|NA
CASSQGDRGWRNTEAFF
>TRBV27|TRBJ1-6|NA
CASLPFFGAEGNSPLHF
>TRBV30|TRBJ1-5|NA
CAWSYGSNQPQHF
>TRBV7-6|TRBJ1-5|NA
CASMGRADDSNQPQHF
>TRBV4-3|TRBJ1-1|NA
CASSHQTGDAEAFF